The clone carrying this T cell receptor beta chain was detected ten times or more. This record comes from a study of T-cell reconstitution after alpha-beta-depleted transplantation in children. This CDR3 is 13 amino acids long. Unique molecular identifiers were incorporated into the prepared TCRbeta library. TCRdb fed the PCR reads into MiXCR, producing one record per CDR3 protein. The data show about 610,000 distinct CDR3 sequences, roughly a tenth seen once. The sequences come from PBMCs from the stem cell graft donor, collected from the stem cell graft. The sequence came from a human donor who donated a stem cell graft to a child with acute myeloid leukemia. The chain links TRBV21-1 to TRBJ2-4; the table assigns TRBD1, which was not confirmed against the DNA. TRBV21-1 is marked as a pseudogene. CDR3 coding DNA: TGTGCCAGAAGGGGTAACAGGGAAAACATTCAGTACTTC. Amino acids: CARRGNRENIQYF.